This T cell receptor beta chain was sequenced during a study of blood T cell repertoires in COVID-19. Study-wide context: Sites across the United States, Italy and Spain contributed samples from acute and convalescent COVID-19. From T cells, B-cell-depleted T cells, or PBMCs came the material, which was cDNA or gDNA.

Authors' methods: From reference gene primer amplification, estimates of nucleated cell counts were derived. Assay used: immunoSEQ multiplex PCR; TCRdb lists only in-frame clones, some missing. V, J and clone size are those of that table, while D and trimming were read from the DNA. The profile shows over 150,000 clones, 75% to 90% of them singletons. Symptom resolution, clearance, or two negative PCRs marked donors in Cohort 3 as recovered. Losses at the gene ends were 0 bases for V and 5 bases for J; bases not matched to a gene: 0. The CDR3 is made up of 13 amino acids. The germline gives CDR1 LGHNA, CDR2 YSLEER. This clone was found once. Other DNA sequences in the same sample also yield this CDR3.

This receptor was identified in a woman in her 30s who had recovered from COVID-19. The chain employs TRBV4-3 and TRBJ1-1; 7 bases agree with TRBD1. Input material: PBMCs or T cells enriched from blood (not recorded which). CDR3 sequence: CASSQDRGTEAFF. CDR3 sequence (DNA): TGCGCCAGCAGCCAAGACAGGGGGACTGAAGCTTTCTTT.